Sequencing of this T cell receptor (beta chain) was carried out in a study of T-cell memory formation after mild COVID-19. Study information: Largely donor-specific TCR clusters were found.

Constant-segment primers and 5'RACE yielded cDNA libraries for TCR alpha and TCR beta, each carrying sample barcodes and UMIs. In TCRdb, the 5' RACE reads were re-called with MiXCR into one record per CDR3 protein. The sample consists of under 250,000 distinct CDR3 sequences, around a tenth of them appearing once. In germline, CDR1 is LNHDA, CDR2 SQIVND (reference sequence). V was pared by 5 bases and J by 8 bases, with 13 bases between. This CDR3 is 13 amino acids long. This clonotype has at least ten counts. Its cognate antigen is unknown. Notes on the study in general: Clonal second-wave expansions that peaked on day 37 had unconfirmed SARS-CoV-2 specificity. CD8+ contracting clones occupied EMRA, while CD4+ ones occupied mainly CM and EM.

The TCR sequence derives from a man aged 18 to 29 who had mild COVID-19 (a few samples of this study predate the infection). Cell type and time point are not known. Sequenced: PBMCs or a T cell subset sorted from them (not recorded which). J is TRBJ2-1 and V is TRBV19; D call uncertain. In DNA form, the CDR3 reads TGTGCCAGTAGTGCCGTGTGGTATCATGAGCAGTTCTTC. As protein: CASSAVWYHEQFF. Looking up the rest from reference TRBV19 and TRBJ2-1 gives the full variable domain: DGGITQSPKYLFRKEGQNVTLSCEQNLNHDAMYWYRQDPGQGLRLIYYSQIVNDFQKGDIAEGYSVSREKKESFPLTVTSAQKNPTAFYLCASSAVWYHEQFFGPGTRLTVL.